This T cell receptor (beta chain) is from a study of blood T cell repertoires in COVID-19. On the study more broadly: Material from acute and convalescent COVID-19 was sourced from the United States, Italy and Spain. Sample material is recorded as cDNA or gDNA derived from T cells, B-cell-depleted T cells, or PBMCs.

The germline V and J ends were trimmed by 1 base and 3 bases, with 19 bases remaining between them. This CDR3 region has 18 residues. Germline V CDR1 and CDR2: MGHRA, YSYEKL. As originally analysed: Quantification of nucleated cells was approximated via reference gene primer amplification. The repertoire was sequenced with immunoSEQ multiplex PCR; TCRdb's copy has only in-frame clones and lacks some. The DNA was the basis for D and trimming; V, J and clone size are from that table. Of roughly 81,000 clones listed, about 83% are singletons. This clone was seen only once. This chain links TRBV4-1 with TRBJ1-5, with D hard to call. The sequence came from a man at least 80 years old with active or convalescent COVID-19. The sequenced sample consisted of peripheral blood. The CDR3 nucleotides are TGCGCCAGCAGCCAAGTGCAGGCCCGCACATCTGACAATCAGCCCCAGCATTTT. Its translation: CASSQVQARTSDNQPQHF.